The 9 T cell receptor beta chains in this list originate from one sample, sequenced in a study of human T cells and chemical hapten exposure. TCRdb reanalysed the RACE reads using MiXCR and keeps one entry per CDR3 protein. The sample consists of 30,000 to 40,000 distinct CDR3 sequences, around 5% of them appearing once. Time point specified: healthy volunteer bleed at 6 weeks. Extraction yielded total RNA from whole blood (unfractionated). The sequenced sample consisted of whole blood. These receptors were taken from a human donor in good health. Some clones in this sample may be carry-over from other donors' samples.

For this clonotype: A much larger clone lies one base from this, so it may be a read error. This chain joins TRBV27 and TRBJ2-1, with no clear D. There are 15 residues in the CDR3. The V gene's germline CDR1 is MNHEY and CDR2 SMNVEV (reference sequence). The CDR3 DNA reads TGTGCCAGCAGTTTTTCGCTGCGCGGAAACAATCAGCAGTTCTTC. Translated, it gives CASSFSLRGNNQQFF.

This clonotype was counted only a few times. The chain uses TRBV3-1 and TRBJ1-4, with D hard to call. Germline V gene data show CDR1 as LGHDT and CDR2 as YNNKEL (reference sequence). This CDR3 is 14 amino acids long. Between the trimmed V and J ends, which lost 4 bases and 8 bases, there was a span of 14 bases. The CDR3 bases are TGTGCCAGCAGCCGTACCACGGGAAGCGAAAAACTGTTTTTT. It encodes CASSRTTGSEKLFF.

This chain uses TRBV9 with TRBJ2-3, with D possibly TRBD1 on 5 matching bases. The CDR3 contains 15 residues. Trimming removed 2 bases at V and 2 bases at J, with 12 bases between. The germline CDR1 and CDR2 sequences are SGDLS and YYNGEE. The CDR3 reads CASSVTGSPTDTQYF. In DNA form, the CDR3 reads TGTGCCAGCAGCGTTACAGGCAGCCCCACAGATACGCAGTATTTT.

Many counts were recorded for this clonotype. The chain employs TRBV27 and TRBJ2-3; 9 bases are shared with TRBD2. Germline assignment: CDR1 MNHEY and CDR2 SMNVEV (reference sequence). The CDR3 spans 16 residues. V shed 6 bases, J shed 7 bases, and the junction held 14 bases outside the gene matches. Here the CDR3 reads CASSKLLAGHGNTQYF. The CDR3 bases are TGTGCCAGCAGCAAACTCCTAGCGGGACACGGGAATACGCAGTATTTT.

This clonotype appeared many times. The DNA for the CDR3 is TGTGCCAGCAGTGGCGGGACGAACACTGAAGCTTTCTTT. This encodes CASSGGTNTEAFF. The gene calls are TRBV2 and TRBJ1-1, with a weak D call TRBD1 (5 bases). With 4 bases removed from V and 1 base from J, the gap between germline ends came to 7 bases. CDR1 is SNHLY, CDR2 FYNNEI, per germline. The CDR3 covers 13 residues.

The rearrangement uses TRBV12-5 and TRBJ1-1; D is unresolved. Trimming took 5 bases from V and 3 from J, leaving 13 bases between them. The CDR3 totals 14 residues. Germline CDR1 LGHNT, CDR2 FRNRAP. The CDR3 DNA follows: TGTGCTAGTGGTATAGGACGGCGGGACACTGAAGCTTTCTTT. This sequence encodes CASGIGRRDTEAFF.

This clonotype is a singleton in its sample. A much more abundant neighbour one base away suggests this may be a read error. This rearrangement joins TRBV7-8 to TRBJ2-7; 7 bases are shared with TRBD1. Germline assignment: CDR1 SGHVS and CDR2 FQNEAQ. V shed 3 bases, J shed 7 bases, and the junction held 12 bases outside the gene matches. This CDR3 contains 15 residues. In nucleotides, the CDR3 is TGTGCCAGCAGCTTTATCATAGGGGGCACAGGGGAGCAGTACTTC. Amino acids: CASSFIIGGTGEQYF.

This clonotype was seen many times. V gene TRBV2 combines with J gene TRBJ1-2, with 7 bases that match TRBD1. V trimming: 3 bases; J trimming: 2 bases; junction bases outside the gene matches: 0. CDR3 length: 13 amino acids. Germline assignment: CDR1 SNHLY and CDR2 FYNNEI. In nucleotides, the CDR3 is TGTGCCAGCAGTGAGGACAGGAACTATGGCTACACCTTC. It specifies CASSEDRNYGYTF.

In this sample, this clonotype turned up many times. The chain combines TRBV2 with TRBJ1-1, with no clear D. Trimming left V 2 bases short and J 5 bases short, with 15 bases between. In germline, CDR1 is SNHLY, CDR2 FYNNEI. This CDR3 spans 15 amino acids. CDR3 coding DNA: TGTGCCAGCAGTGAATTCCTAGGCCTTAGGACTGAAGCTTTCTTT. Translated, it gives CASSEFLGLRTEAFF.